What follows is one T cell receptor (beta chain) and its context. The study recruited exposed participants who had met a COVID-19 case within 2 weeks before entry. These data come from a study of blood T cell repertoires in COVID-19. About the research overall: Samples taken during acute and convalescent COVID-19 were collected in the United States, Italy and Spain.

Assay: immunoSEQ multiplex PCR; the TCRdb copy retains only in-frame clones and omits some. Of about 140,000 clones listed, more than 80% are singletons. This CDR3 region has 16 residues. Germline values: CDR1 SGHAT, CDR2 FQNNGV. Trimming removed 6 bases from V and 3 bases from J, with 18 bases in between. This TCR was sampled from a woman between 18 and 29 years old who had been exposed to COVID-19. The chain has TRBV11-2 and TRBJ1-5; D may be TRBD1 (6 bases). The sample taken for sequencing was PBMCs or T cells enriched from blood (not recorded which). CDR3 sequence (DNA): TGTGCCAGCAGTTACCTGGCAGGGGTTGTCAATCAGCCCCAGCATTTT. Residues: CASSYLAGVVNQPQHF.